Sequencing of this T cell receptor beta chain was carried out in a study of cytomegalovirus exposure and HLA in healthy donors. Between the trimmed V and J ends, which lost 9 bases and 0 bases, there was a span of 11 bases. CDR3 size: 13 residues. CDR1 and CDR2 from the germline V gene are SNHLY and FYNNEI. The PCR ran on 60 Vbeta and 13 Jbeta primers. The data were produced by immunoSEQ multiplex PCR, yet TCRdb's version contains in-frame clones alone and is incomplete. The profile shows about 140,000 clones, 75% to 90% of them singletons. This clone was picked up a small number of times. The chain joins TRBV2 to TRBJ1-1; tentative D call: TRBD1 (5 bases). The sequence came from a female donor in good health and CMV-seronegative. The sequenced material came from PBMCs. The CDR3 DNA follows: TGTGCCAGGGGAGGGGTGGTGAACACTGAAGCTTTCTTT. It yields the protein CARGGVVNTEAFF.